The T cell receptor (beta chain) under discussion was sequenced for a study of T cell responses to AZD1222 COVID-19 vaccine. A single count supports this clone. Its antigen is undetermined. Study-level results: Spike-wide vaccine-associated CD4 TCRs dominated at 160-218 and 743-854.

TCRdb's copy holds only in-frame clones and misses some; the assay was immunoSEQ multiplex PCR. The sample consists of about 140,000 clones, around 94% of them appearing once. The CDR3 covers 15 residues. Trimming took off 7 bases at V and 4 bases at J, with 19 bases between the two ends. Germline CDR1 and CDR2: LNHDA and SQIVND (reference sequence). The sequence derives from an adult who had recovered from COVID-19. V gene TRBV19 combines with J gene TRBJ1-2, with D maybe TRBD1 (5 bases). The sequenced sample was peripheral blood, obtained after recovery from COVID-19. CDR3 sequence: CASNPEGLTPYGYTF. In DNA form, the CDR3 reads TGTGCCAGTAACCCGGAGGGGCTTACCCCCTATGGCTACACCTTC.